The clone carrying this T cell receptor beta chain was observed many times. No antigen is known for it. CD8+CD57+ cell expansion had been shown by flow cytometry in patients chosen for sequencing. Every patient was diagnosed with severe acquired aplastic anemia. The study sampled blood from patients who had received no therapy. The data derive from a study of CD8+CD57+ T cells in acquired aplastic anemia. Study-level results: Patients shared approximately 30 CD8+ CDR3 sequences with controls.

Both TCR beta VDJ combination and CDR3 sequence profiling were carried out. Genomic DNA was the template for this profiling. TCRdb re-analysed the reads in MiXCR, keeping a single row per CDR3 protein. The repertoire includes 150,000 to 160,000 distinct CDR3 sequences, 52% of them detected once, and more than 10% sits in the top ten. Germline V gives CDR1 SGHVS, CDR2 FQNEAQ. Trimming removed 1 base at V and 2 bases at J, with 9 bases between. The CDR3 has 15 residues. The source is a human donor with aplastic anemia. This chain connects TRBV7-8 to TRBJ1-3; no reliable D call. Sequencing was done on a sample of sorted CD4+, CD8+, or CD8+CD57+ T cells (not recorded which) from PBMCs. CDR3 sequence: CASSLGPIPGNTIYF. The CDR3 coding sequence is TGTGCCAGCAGCTTAGGCCCAATACCTGGAAACACCATATATTTT.